Included here is one T cell receptor beta chain sequence, with context. These data are taken from a study of blood T cell repertoires in COVID-19. Study background: In each case, the material was cDNA or gDNA derived from T cells, B-cell-depleted T cells, or PBMCs.

The Seattle patients, enrolled during active infection, were followed longitudinally. V lost 4 bases, J lost 5 bases, and 11 bases lay in between. The length of the CDR3 is 13 residues. Method: immunoSEQ multiplex PCR; TCRdb's copy keeps in-frame clones and lacks some. The sample has hundreds of thousands of clones, over 75% seen once. The rearrangement joins TRBV12-3 or TRBV12-4 to TRBJ1-1; D possibly corresponds to TRBD1 (5 bases). The receptor was derived from a man aged 45 to 65 with COVID-19, enrolled during active disease. The source material was peripheral blood. This CDR3 reads CASSSRQKTEAFF. CDR3 in DNA: TGTGCCAGCAGTTCACGACAGAAAACTGAAGCTTTCTTT.